The T cell receptor (beta chain) under discussion was sequenced for a study of Graves' ophthalmopathy and Graves' hyperthyroidism. General study points: Ophthalmopathy and stable hyperthyroidism were discriminated by a 13-signature model, with roughly 88% sensitivity and about 76% specificity.

Researchers took RNA transcripts and amplified TCR beta CDR3 regions from them. First-round RT-PCR employed HTBI primers, with a second-round multiplex PCR after it. TCRdb re-called the multiplex PCR reads with MiXCR, one entry per CDR3 protein. The sample records roughly 700,000 distinct CDR3 sequences, roughly two fifths being singletons. The CDR3 is 13 residues long. V dropped 3 bases and J dropped 2 bases, with 8 bases sitting between them. Germline V lookup: CDR1 MGHDK, CDR2 SYGVNS. Clinical symptoms and serum thyroxine were used for diagnosis; TRAb, thyroid ultrasound and orbital computed tomography were also relied on. This clonotype was counted between two and nine times. What it binds is unknown.

Material: peripheral blood. The chain employs TRBV25-1 and TRBJ2-7, with D uncertain. This clonotype was obtained from an adult man with Graves' ophthalmopathy. CDR3 in DNA: TGTGCCAGCAGTGACACCGGTCCCTACGAGCAGTACTTC. This codes for CASSDTGPYEQYF.